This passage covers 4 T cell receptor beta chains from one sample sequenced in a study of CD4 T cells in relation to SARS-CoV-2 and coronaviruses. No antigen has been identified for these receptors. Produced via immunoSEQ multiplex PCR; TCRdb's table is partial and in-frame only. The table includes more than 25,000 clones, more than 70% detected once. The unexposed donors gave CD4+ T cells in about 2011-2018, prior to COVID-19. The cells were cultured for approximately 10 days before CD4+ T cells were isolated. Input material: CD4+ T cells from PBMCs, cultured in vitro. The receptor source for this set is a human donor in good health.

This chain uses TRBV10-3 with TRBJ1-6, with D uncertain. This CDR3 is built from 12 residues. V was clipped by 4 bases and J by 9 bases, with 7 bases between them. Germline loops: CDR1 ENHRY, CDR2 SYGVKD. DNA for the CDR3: TGTGCCATCAGTGGTAGCTCTTCACCCCTCCACTTT. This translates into CAISGSSSPLHF.

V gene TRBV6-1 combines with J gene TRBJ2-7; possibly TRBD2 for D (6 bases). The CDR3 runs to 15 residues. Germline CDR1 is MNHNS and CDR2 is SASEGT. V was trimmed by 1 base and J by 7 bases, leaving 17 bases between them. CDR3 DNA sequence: TGTGCCAGCAGTGAAGACGCGAATGGAGGGAGAGAGCAGTACTTC. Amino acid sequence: CASSEDANGGREQYF.

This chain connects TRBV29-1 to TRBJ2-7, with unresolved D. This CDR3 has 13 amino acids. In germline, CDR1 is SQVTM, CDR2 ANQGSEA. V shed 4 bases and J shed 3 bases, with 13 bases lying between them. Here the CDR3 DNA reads TGCAGCGTTGTAGGGCAGTCCAACTACGAGCAGTACTTC. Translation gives CSVVGQSNYEQYF.

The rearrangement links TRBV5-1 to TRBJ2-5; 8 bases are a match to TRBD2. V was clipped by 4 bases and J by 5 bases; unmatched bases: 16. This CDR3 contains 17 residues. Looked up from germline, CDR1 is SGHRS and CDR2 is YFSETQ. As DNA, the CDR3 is TGCGCCAGCAGCCTAAGGACTAGCACTCAAGGCCCGGAGACCCAGTACTTC. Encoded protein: CASSLRTSTQGPETQYF.